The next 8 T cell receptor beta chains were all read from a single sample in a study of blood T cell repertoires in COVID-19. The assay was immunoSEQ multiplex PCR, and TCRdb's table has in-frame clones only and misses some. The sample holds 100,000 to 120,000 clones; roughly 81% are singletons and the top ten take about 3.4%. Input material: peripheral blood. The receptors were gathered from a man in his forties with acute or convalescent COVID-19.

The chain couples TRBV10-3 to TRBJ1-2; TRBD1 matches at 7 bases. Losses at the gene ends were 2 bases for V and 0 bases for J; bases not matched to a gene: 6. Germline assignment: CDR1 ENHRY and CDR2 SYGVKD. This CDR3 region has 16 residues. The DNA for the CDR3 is TGTGCCATCAGTGAGATAGGGACAGAGACTAACTATGGCTACACCTTC. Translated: CAISEIGTETNYGYTF.

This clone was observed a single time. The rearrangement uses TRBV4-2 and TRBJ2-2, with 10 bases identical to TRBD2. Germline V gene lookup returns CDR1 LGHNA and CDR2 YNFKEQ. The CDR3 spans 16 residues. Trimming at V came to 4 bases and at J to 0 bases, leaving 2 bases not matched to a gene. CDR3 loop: CASSRAGGPNTGELFF. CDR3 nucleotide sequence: TGTGCCAGCAGCCGAGCGGGGGGGCCGAACACCGGGGAGCTGTTTTTT.

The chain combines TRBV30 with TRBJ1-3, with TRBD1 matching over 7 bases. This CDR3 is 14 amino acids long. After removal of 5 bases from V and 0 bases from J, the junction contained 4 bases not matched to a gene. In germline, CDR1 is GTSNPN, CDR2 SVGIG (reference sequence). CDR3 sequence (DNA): TGTGCCTGGGGGGACAGTTTCTCTGGAAACACCATATATTTT. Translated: CAWGDSFSGNTIYF.

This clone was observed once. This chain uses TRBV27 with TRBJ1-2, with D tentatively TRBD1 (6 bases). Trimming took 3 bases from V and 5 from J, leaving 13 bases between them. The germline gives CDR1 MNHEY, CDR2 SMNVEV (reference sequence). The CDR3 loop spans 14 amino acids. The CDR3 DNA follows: TGTGCCAGCAGTTTGGGGGCAGGACTTTATGGCTACACCTTC. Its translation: CASSLGAGLYGYTF.

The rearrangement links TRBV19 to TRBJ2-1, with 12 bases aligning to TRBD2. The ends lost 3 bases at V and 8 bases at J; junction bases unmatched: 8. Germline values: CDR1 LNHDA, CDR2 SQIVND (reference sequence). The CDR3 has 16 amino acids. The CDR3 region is CASSMTSGGHRDEQFF. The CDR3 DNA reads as TGTGCCAGTAGTATGACTAGCGGGGGCCACCGGGATGAGCAGTTCTTC. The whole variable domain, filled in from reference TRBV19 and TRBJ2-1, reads DGGITQSPKYLFRKEGQNVTLSCEQNLNHDAMYWYRQDPGQGLRLIYYSQIVNDFQKGDIAEGYSVSREKKESFPLTVTSAQKNPTAFYLCASSMTSGGHRDEQFFGPGTRLTVL.

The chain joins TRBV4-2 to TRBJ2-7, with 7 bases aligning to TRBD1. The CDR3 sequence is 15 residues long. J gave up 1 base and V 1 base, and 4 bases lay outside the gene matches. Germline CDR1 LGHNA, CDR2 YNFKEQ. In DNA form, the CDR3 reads TGTGCCAGCAGCCAAGCGAGGGGACAGTCCTACGAGCAGTACTTC. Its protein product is CASSQARGQSYEQYF.

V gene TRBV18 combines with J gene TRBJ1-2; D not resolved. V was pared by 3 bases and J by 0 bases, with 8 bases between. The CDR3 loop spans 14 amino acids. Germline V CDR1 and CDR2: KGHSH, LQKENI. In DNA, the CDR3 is TGTGCCAGCTCACCCCAGCGAACTAACTATGGCTACACCTTC. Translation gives CASSPQRTNYGYTF.

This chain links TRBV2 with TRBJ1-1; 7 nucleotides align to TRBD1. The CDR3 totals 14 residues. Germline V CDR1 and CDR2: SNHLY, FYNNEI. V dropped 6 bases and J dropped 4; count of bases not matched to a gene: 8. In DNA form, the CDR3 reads TGTGCCAGCAGGCCGACAGGGACGGGCACTGAAGCTTTCTTT. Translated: CASRPTGTGTEAFF.